Reported below is one TCR beta chain. Its antigen is not identified. This sample is part of a study of identical twins. Study-wide points: Modelling underestimated the level of out-of-frame TCR alpha sharing observed in monozygotic twins. In beta out-of-frame sequences, the excess sharing between twins was weaker. Abundant cord blood beta clonotypes carried fewer insertions; memory repertoires showed none. Rather than following the same donors, the conclusions depended on cross-sectional statistical analysis.

The CDR3 extends over 18 amino acids. With V trimmed by 3 bases and J by 1 base, 14 bases remained unmatched. Germline CDR1 LGHNA, CDR2 YSLEER. TCRdb independently ran MiXCR on the 5' RACE reads; one entry per CDR3 protein. Of 200,000 to 250,000 distinct CDR3 sequences listed, 9.5% to 15% are singletons. The same sample was also studied in work on yellow fever vaccine responses in identical twins.

This clonotype was sampled from a woman between 18 and 29 years old in good health. The sequenced sample was memory (CD45RO+) T cells sorted from blood. The J gene is TRBJ2-5, the V gene TRBV4-3, with 7 nucleotides matching TRBD2. The CDR3 region is CASSQRGTGGSLQETQYF. The DNA for the CDR3 is TGCGCCAGCAGCCAGAGGGGAACTGGCGGGAGCCTCCAAGAGACCCAGTACTTC.